This record concerns one T cell receptor beta chain sequence. Germline CDR1 LGHNA, CDR2 YSLEER. Trimming cost V 0 bases and J 5 bases; bases outside gene matches: 6. This CDR3 contains 16 residues. These data belong to a study of cytomegalovirus exposure and HLA in healthy donors. The PCR used 60 Vbeta and 13 Jbeta primers. Assay used: immunoSEQ multiplex PCR; TCRdb lists only in-frame clones, some missing. This sample has some 190,000 clones, with approximately 80% found just once. This clonotype was sampled from a man aged 40-49 years in good health and CMV-seropositive. The sequenced sample consisted of PBMCs. The chain recombines TRBV4-3 with TRBJ2-2, with 7 bases identical to TRBD1. This chain's CDR3 is CASSQEWTGRTGELFF. The CDR3 region has the DNA TGCGCCAGCAGCCAAGAATGGACAGGAAGGACCGGGGAGCTGTTTTTT.